These 13 T cell receptor beta chains originate from one sample sequenced in a study of blood T cell repertoires in COVID-19. TCRdb's copy holds only in-frame clones and misses some; the assay was immunoSEQ multiplex PCR. The data hold 250,000 to 350,000 clones, with more than 90% observed a single time. Sequenced input: PBMCs or T cells enriched from blood (not recorded which). The source is a woman aged 25 to 39 who had recovered from COVID-19.

The V gene is TRBV7-2, the J gene TRBJ1-3; no firm D call. Germline V gene sequence: CDR1 SGHTA, CDR2 FQGNSA. V lost 6 bases, J lost 0 bases, and 15 bases lay in between. CDR3 size: 16 residues. The CDR3 sequence is CASSPFTASSGNTIYF. The DNA for the CDR3 is TGTGCCAGCAGTCCATTTACAGCCAGCTCTGGAAACACCATATATTTT.

This clone was picked up many times. This chain's CDR3 is CASSQDNYGYTF. CDR3 DNA: TGTGCCAGCAGTCAGGATAACTATGGCTACACCTTC. The V call is TRBV7-9, the J call TRBJ1-2, with D hard to call. CDR1 SEHNR and CDR2 FQNEAQ come from the germline V gene (reference sequence). The CDR3 totals 12 residues. The V end was cut by 6 bases, the J end by 1 base, with 6 bases between.

This chain connects TRBV5-5 to TRBJ1-1; no firm D call. CDR3 size: 12 residues. Germline loops: CDR1 SGHKS, CDR2 YYEKEE (reference sequence). Deletions cut 2 bases from V and 5 bases from J, with 7 bases between. CDR3 sequence reads: CASSFLDTEAFF. The DNA for the CDR3 is TGTGCCAGCAGCTTTTTAGATACTGAAGCTTTCTTT.

This clone appeared once. The V gene is TRBV9, the J gene TRBJ2-2, with TRBD1 matching 12 bases. This CDR3 contains 17 residues. The germline CDR1 and CDR2 sequences are SGDLS and YYNGEE. With V trimmed by 4 bases and J by 6 bases, 10 bases remained unmatched. The CDR3 loop is CASSLTRGQGASGELFF. The CDR3 coding sequence is TGTGCCAGCAGCTTGACAAGGGGACAGGGGGCGTCCGGGGAGCTGTTTTTT.

The chain carries TRBV19 and TRBJ1-2; 10 bases match TRBD1. V gave up 5 bases and J gave up 6 bases; unmatched junction bases: 12. The CDR3 is 16 residues long. Germline V lookup: CDR1 LNHDA, CDR2 SQIVND (reference sequence). CDR3 protein: CASSLSPGQGWNGYTF. CDR3 coding DNA: TGTGCCAGTAGTCTTTCGCCGGGACAGGGGTGGAATGGCTACACCTTC.

The chain joins TRBV7-8 to TRBJ1-5; D gene uncertain. CDR1 is SGHVS, CDR2 FQNEAQ, per germline. V lost 1 base and J lost 6, with 13 bases in between. The CDR3 contains 15 residues. The CDR3 sequence: CASSLGRRLGQPQHF. As DNA, the CDR3 is TGTGCCAGCAGCTTAGGCCGGAGGCTGGGTCAGCCCCAGCATTTT.

The J gene is TRBJ1-1, the V gene TRBV2; no clear D. The CDR3 is 14 amino acids. Germline V gives CDR1 SNHLY, CDR2 FYNNEI. Deletions cut 2 bases from V and 1 base from J, with 8 bases between. In DNA form, the CDR3 reads TGTGCCAGCAGTGAATGGCCTCCGAACACTGAAGCTTTCTTT. This gives the protein CASSEWPPNTEAFF. The full variable domain, rest sourced from reference TRBV2 and TRBJ1-1, is EPEVTQTPSHQVTQMGQEVILRCVPISNHLYFYWYRQILGQKVEFLVSFYNNEISEKSEIFDDQFSVERPDGSNFTLKIRSTKLEDSAMYFCASSEWPPNTEAFFGQGTRLTVV.

The V and J genes are TRBV2 and TRBJ2-3, with D possibly TRBD1 on 6 matching bases. V gave up 6 bases and J gave up 5 bases, with 15 bases separating them. Per the germline V gene, CDR1 is SNHLY and CDR2 is FYNNEI. This CDR3 is built from 14 residues. This CDR3 is CASSAQGLLDTQYF. The CDR3 nucleotides are TGTGCCAGCAGCGCACAGGGTCTGTTAGATACGCAGTATTTT.

The J gene is TRBJ1-4, the V gene TRBV28; 8 bases align to TRBD1. V lost 4 bases and J lost 0; bases outside the gene matches: 4. The CDR3 runs to 16 residues. CDR1 and CDR2 (germline): MDHEN, SYDVKM. This CDR3 reads CASSSTGGATNEKLFF. The DNA of the CDR3 is TGTGCCAGCAGTTCCACAGGGGGAGCAACTAATGAAAAACTGTTTTTT.

The J gene is TRBJ1-1, the V gene TRBV28, with D possibly TRBD1 on 5 matching bases. Per the germline V gene, CDR1 is MDHEN and CDR2 is SYDVKM. The CDR3 loop spans 15 amino acids. Trimming stripped 3 bases from V and 0 bases from J, with 11 bases between. The CDR3, as DNA: TGTGCCAGCAGTTTTGACGCGGGGGTGAACACTGAAGCTTTCTTT. Translated: CASSFDAGVNTEAFF. Based on the CDR3 plus reference TRBV28 and TRBJ1-1, the full variable domain is DVKVTQSSRYLVKRTGEKVFLECVQDMDHENMFWYRQDPGLGLRLIYFSYDVKMKEKGDIPEGYSVSREKKERFSLILESASTNQTSMYLCASSFDAGVNTEAFFGQGTRLTVV.

The J gene is TRBJ1-2, the V gene TRBV5-1, with D tentatively TRBD1 (5 bases). The CDR3 contains 15 residues. Germline-derived CDR1 and CDR2 are SGHRS and YFSETQ. V was cut by 0 bases and J by 4 bases, with 13 bases left in between. DNA of the CDR3: TGCGCCAGCAGCTTGGGGGGCAGTGGTAGCTATGGCTACACCTTC. Amino acids: CASSLGGSGSYGYTF.

This clone appeared a single time. The chain combines TRBV10-3 with TRBJ2-7, with TRBD2 identical over 7 bases. The junction had 10 bases not matched to a gene; V was cut back by 6 bases and J by 5 bases. The germline gives CDR1 ENHRY, CDR2 SYGVKD. CDR3 length equals 14 residues. The CDR3 nucleotides read TGTGCCATCAGGGAGCCGGGGGGTGAGGACGAGCAGTACTTC. This sequence encodes CAIREPGGEDEQYF.

The rearrangement joins TRBV7-9 to TRBJ1-1; D gene ambiguous. Germline V lookup: CDR1 SEHNR, CDR2 FQNEAQ (reference sequence). V shed 2 bases and J shed 2 bases, with 6 bases lying between them. The CDR3 contains 13 residues. For the CDR3, the DNA is TGTGCCAGCAGCTTACAGGTAAACACTGAAGCTTTCTTT. It codes for CASSLQVNTEAFF.